This T cell receptor (beta chain) came from a study of blood T cell repertoires in COVID-19. The CDR3 has 13 residues. The germline V gene has CDR1 SGHAT and CDR2 FQDESV (reference sequence). V lost 3 bases to trimming and J lost 5 bases, with 10 bases between them. In the original analysis: Reference gene primer amplification gave nucleated cell count estimates. The data were produced by immunoSEQ multiplex PCR, yet TCRdb's version contains in-frame clones alone and is incomplete. Clone size and V and J calls were adopted from that table, with D and trimming inferred from the DNA. The sample includes 150,000 to 200,000 clones, over 75% of them seen just once.

The J gene is TRBJ2-5, the V gene TRBV11-1; TRBD1 is a possible D gene (7 bases). The source of this sequence is a human donor with active or convalescent COVID-19. The donor label of this sample is uncertain. The sample was peripheral blood. For the CDR3, the DNA is TGTGCCAGCAGCTTGACAGGGAGGGAGACCCAGTACTTC. It specifies CASSLTGRETQYF.